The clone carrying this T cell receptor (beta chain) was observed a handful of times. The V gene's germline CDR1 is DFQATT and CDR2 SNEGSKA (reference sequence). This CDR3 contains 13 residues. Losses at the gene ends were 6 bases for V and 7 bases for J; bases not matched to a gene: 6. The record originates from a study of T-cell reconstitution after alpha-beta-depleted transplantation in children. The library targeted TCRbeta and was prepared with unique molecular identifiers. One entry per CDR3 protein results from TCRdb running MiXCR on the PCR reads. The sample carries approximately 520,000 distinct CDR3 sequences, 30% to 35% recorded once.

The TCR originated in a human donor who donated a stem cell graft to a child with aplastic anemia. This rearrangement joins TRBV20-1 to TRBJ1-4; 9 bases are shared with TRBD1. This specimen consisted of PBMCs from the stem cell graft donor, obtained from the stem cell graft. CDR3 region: CSARTGGFEKLFF. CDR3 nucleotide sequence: TGCAGTGCCAGAACAGGGGGCTTTGAAAAACTGTTTTTT.